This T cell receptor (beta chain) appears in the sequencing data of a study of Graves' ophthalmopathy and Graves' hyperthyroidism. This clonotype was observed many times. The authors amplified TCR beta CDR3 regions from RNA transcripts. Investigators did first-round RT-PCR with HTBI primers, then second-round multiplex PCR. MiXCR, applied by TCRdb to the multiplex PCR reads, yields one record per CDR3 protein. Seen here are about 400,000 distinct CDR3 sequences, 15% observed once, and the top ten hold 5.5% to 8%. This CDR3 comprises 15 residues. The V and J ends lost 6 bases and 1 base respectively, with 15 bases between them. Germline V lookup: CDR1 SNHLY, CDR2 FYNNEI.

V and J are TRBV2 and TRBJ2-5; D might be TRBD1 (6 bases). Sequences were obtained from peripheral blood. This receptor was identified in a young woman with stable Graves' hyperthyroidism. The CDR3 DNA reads TGTGCCAGCAGACTTGACAGGAATAGCCAAGAGACCCAGTACTTC. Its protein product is CASRLDRNSQETQYF.